What follows is one T cell receptor (beta chain) and its context. Its specificity is not known. These data come from a study of identical twins. General study results and limits: Out-of-frame alpha sequences shared by twins showed excess low generation probability.

cDNA carried unique molecular identifiers, and a universal primer site was added by template switching. TCRdb reanalysed the 5' RACE reads using MiXCR and keeps one entry per CDR3 protein. Of hundreds of thousands of distinct CDR3 sequences in the sample, roughly 26% are singletons; the top ten hold about 2.7%. The V end was cut by 7 bases, the J end by 0 bases, with 9 bases between. There are 14 residues in the CDR3. The germline CDR1 and CDR2 sequences are SEHNR and FQNEAQ (reference sequence). The sample also formed part of further work on T cells expressing NK-cell markers.

The source of this sequence is a woman in her late teens or twenties in good health. Sequenced: CD4+ T cells sorted from blood. The rearrangement uses TRBV7-9 and TRBJ2-2; the D is unclear. DNA of the CDR3: TGTGCCAGCACCTTTTTGGCGAACACCGGGGAGCTGTTTTTT. Its translation is CASTFLANTGELFF. Full variable domain (rest looked up from reference TRBV7-9 and TRBJ2-2): DTGVSQNPRHKITKRGQNVTFRCDPISEHNRLYWYRQTLGQGPEFLTYFQNEAQLEKSRLLSDRFSAERPKGSFSTLEIQRTEQGDSAMYLCASTFLANTGELFFGEGSRLTVL.